In its sample, the clone carrying this TCR beta chain was seen a few times. Its antigen is undetermined. These data are taken from a study of T cell repertoires in cytomegalovirus infection. The wider study: Public signatures in TCR beta pointed to CMV infection and matching HLA type.

Whole-study findings and limits: Dominant in the ex vivo response were TCR beta clonotypes restricted by HLA-C and specific for CMV. Using cumulative public TCR beta family frequency, the authors identified those who carried CMV together with the relevant HLA.

Each CDR3 protein gets one entry after TCRdb re-called the reads with MiXCR. The sample gives 450,000 to 650,000 distinct CDR3 sequences, about 25% of which show up once; less than 15% is in the top ten. The length of the CDR3 is 15 residues. V lost 7 bases, J lost 3 bases, and 10 bases stayed unmatched. Germline V gene data show CDR1 as MDHEN and CDR2 as SYDVKM. What was sequenced was PBMCs. This rearrangement joins TRBV28 to TRBJ1-1; 8 bases map to TRBD1. The sequence was obtained from a human donor in good health (CMV status not recorded). Some clones in this sample may be carry-over from other donors' samples. CDR3 sequence reads: CASTQPGQGYTEAFF. CDR3 coding DNA: TGTGCCAGCACTCAACCCGGACAGGGATACACTGAAGCTTTCTTT.